The sequence of this T cell receptor beta chain was determined in a study of shared clonotypes between healthy human individuals. CDR3 length: 14 amino acids. Germline V gene sequence: CDR1 SQVTM, CDR2 ANQGSEA. With V trimmed by 7 bases and J by 3 bases, 7 bases remained unmatched. Profiling relied on immunoSEQ multiplex PCR, and the TCRdb table lists in-frame clones only, not all of them. The sample has around 1.9 million clones, 90% to 95% seen once. Terminally differentiated effector memory CD45RA+ cells were excluded by CCR7 positive selection of CD45RO-negative cells. Donors were Caucasian adults residing in Nashville, Tennessee, USA.

This receptor was identified in a man aged 18 to 29 in good health. Some clones in this sample may be carry-over from other donors' samples. V is TRBV29-1 and J is TRBJ2-1; 9 bases map to TRBD1. Specimen: naive CD8+ T cells from PBMCs. CDR3 in amino acids: CSGLGQGYYNEQFF. As DNA, the CDR3 is TGCAGCGGATTAGGACAGGGGTACTACAATGAGCAGTTCTTC.